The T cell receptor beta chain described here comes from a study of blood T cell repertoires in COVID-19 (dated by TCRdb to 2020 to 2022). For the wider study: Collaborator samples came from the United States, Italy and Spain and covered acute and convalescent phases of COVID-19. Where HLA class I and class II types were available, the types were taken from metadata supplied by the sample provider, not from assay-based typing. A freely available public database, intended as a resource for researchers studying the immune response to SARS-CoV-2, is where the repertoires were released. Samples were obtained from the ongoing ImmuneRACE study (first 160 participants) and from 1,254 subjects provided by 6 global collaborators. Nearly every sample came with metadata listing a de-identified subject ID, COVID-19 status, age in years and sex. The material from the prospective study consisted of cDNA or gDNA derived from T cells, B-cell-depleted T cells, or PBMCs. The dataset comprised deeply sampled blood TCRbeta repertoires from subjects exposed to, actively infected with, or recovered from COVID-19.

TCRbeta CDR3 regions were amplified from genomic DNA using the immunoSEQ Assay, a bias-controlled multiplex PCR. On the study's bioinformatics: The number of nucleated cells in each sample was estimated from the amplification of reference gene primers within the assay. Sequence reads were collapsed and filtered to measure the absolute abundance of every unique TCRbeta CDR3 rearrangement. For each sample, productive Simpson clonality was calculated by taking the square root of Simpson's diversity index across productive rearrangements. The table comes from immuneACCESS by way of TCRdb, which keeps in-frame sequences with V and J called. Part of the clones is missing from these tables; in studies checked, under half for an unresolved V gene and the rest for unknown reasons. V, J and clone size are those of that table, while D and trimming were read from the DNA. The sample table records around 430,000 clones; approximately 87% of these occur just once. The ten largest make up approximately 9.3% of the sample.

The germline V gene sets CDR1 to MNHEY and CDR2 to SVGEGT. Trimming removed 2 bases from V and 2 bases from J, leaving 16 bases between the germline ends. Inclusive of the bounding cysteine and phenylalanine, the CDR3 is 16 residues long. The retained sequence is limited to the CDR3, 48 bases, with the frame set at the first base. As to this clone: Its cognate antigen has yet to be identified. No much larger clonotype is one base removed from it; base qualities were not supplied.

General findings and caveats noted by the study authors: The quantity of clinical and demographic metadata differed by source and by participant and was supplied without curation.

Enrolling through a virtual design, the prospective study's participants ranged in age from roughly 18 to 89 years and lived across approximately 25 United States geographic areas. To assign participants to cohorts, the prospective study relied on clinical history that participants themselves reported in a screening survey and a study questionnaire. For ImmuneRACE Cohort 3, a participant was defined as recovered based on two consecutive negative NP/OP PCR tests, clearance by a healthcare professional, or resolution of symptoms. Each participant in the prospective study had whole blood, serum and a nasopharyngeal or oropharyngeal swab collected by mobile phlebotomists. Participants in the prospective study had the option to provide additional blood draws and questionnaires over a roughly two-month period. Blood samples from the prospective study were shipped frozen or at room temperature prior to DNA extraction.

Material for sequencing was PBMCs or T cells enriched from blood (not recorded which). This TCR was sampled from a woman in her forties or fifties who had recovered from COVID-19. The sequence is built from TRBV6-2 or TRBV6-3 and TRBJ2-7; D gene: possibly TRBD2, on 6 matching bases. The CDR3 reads CASSYVAGIVTYEQYF. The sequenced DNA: TGTGCCAGCAGTTACGTGGCGGGGATCGTCACCTACGAGCAGTACTTC.